The rows below give T cell receptor beta chains drawn from one sample of a study of blood T cell repertoires in COVID-19. Data came from immunoSEQ multiplex PCR; TCRdb stores just in-frame clones and leaves some out. Here the sample spans roughly 99,000 clones, about 85% being singletons. The sample consisted of peripheral blood. These receptors were collected from a woman aged 80 or older with acute or convalescent COVID-19. Each CDR3 is given with its conserved first and last residue. D genes are given only for firm matches. Size is omitted from some rows. Given values are once, few, many or a class for expanded clones.

j_call v_call clone_size d_call cdr3_aa cdr3_nt
TRBJ1-6 TRBV30 - TRBD1 CAGDRGNSPLHF TGTGCCGGGGACAGGGGGAATTCACCCCTCCACTTT
TRBJ2-3 TRBV5-1 once TRBD2 CASSSRAGGRTDTQYF TGCGCCAGCAGCTCCAGAGCGGGGGGCCGTACAGATACGCAGTATTTT
TRBJ1-2 TRBV30 - TRBD1 CAYSGQNYGYTF TGTGCCTACTCGGGACAGAACTATGGCTACACCTTC
TRBJ2-1 TRBV4-2 - - CASSQGGKRPNDREQFF TGTGCCAGCAGCCAAGGCGGTAAGCGCCCAAATGATCGAGAGCAGTTCTTC
TRBJ1-2 TRBV11-2 - - CASSPVRGAANYGYTF TGTGCCAGCAGCCCCGTTCGCGGGGCCGCCAACTATGGCTACACCTTC
TRBJ2-7 TRBV15 few TRBD1 CATSRGTGETQYF TGTGCCACCAGCAGGGGAACAGGGGAGACGCAGTACTTC
TRBJ2-3 TRBV4-3 - - CASSWLGGQDTQYF TGCGCCAGCTCCTGGCTAGGGGGACAAGATACGCAGTATTTT
TRBJ2-1 TRBV7-9 - TRBD1 CASSSTGGLGSRQFF TGTGCCAGCAGCTCGACAGGGGGTCTAGGGAGTAGGCAGTTCTTC
TRBJ1-4 TRBV5-1 - TRBD1 CASSPNRQGLNEKLFF TGCGCCAGCAGCCCGAATAGACAGGGGCTTAATGAAAAACTGTTTTTT
TRBJ2-3 TRBV10-3 - TRBD2 CAISEALAGVEDTQYF TGTGCCATCAGTGAGGCGCTAGCGGGGGTAGAAGATACGCAGTATTTT
TRBJ1-1 TRBV19 - TRBD1 CASSTGDRGRRTEAFF TGTGCCAGTAGTACTGGGGACAGGGGTCGTAGGACTGAAGCTTTCTTT
TRBJ1-4 TRBV28 - TRBD1 CASSGNRGSTNEKLFF TGTGCCAGCAGTGGGAACAGGGGCTCCACTAATGAAAAACTGTTTTTT
TRBJ2-2 TRBV5-1 - TRBD1 CASSVGTGNTGELFF TGCGCCAGCAGCGTCGGGACAGGGAACACCGGGGAGCTGTTTTTT
TRBJ2-5 TRBV28 - - CASSLRAGRETQYF TGTGCCAGCAGTTTAAGGGCAGGGCGAGAGACCCAGTACTTC
TRBJ1-1 TRBV5-4 - - CASSLTMTEAFF TGTGCCAGCAGCTTGACTATGACTGAAGCTTTCTTT
TRBJ2-3 TRBV28 - - CASSPLGQSTDTQYF TGTGCCAGCAGTCCCCTAGGACAGAGCACAGATACGCAGTATTTT
TRBJ2-3 TRBV19 - TRBD2 CASSQTSGGAPTQYF TGTGCCAGTAGCCAGACTAGCGGGGGGGCCCCGACGCAGTATTTT
TRBJ1-3 TRBV9 - - CASSSVVGNTIYF TGTGCCAGCAGCTCCGTTGTTGGAAACACCATATATTTT
TRBJ1-6 TRBV7-2 few - CASSLALSYNSPLHF TGTGCCAGCAGCTTGGCCCTCTCCTATAATTCACCCCTCCACTTT
TRBJ2-1 TRBV3-1/TRBV3-2 few - CASSQDSVKQFF TGTGCCAGCAGCCAAGACTCGGTAAAGCAGTTCTTC